This entry is about one T cell receptor (beta chain). Measured with immunoSEQ multiplex PCR; TCRdb has only the in-frame clones, and not every one. The sample gives 200,000 to 300,000 clones, approximately 84% of which show up once; 1.9% is in the top ten. The CDR3 runs to 15 residues. The V gene lost 5 bases and the J gene lost 5 bases, with 18 bases spanning the gap. Germline V CDR1 and CDR2: SEHNR, FQNEAQ (reference sequence). The record originates from a study of blood T cell repertoires in COVID-19. The sample was peripheral blood. The chain carries TRBV7-9 and TRBJ1-1, with D possibly TRBD1 on 6 matching bases. The origin of this receptor is a woman aged 80 or older with acute or convalescent COVID-19. CDR3 sequence (DNA): TGTGCCAGCAGCCCCTTCGACAGGCTAGGGACTGAAGCTTTCTTT. Protein product: CASSPFDRLGTEAFF.